These 21 T cell receptor beta chains came from one sample sequenced in a study of blood T cell repertoires in COVID-19. Profiled with immunoSEQ multiplex PCR; TCRdb holds only in-frame clones, not every one. The sample lists some 120,000 clones; around 87% were seen once. Sequenced sample: peripheral blood. The origin of the receptors is a woman between 50 and 59 years old who had recovered from COVID-19.

V and J are TRBV2 and TRBJ2-5, with unresolved D. Germline V gene sequence: CDR1 SNHLY, CDR2 FYNNEI. The germline V and J ends were trimmed by 7 bases and 9 bases, with 18 bases remaining between them. CDR3 size: 13 residues. CDR3: CASTRLAAQSQYF. CDR3 in DNA: TGTGCCAGCACCCGTTTGGCCGCCCAATCCCAGTACTTC.

J is TRBJ2-1 and V is TRBV18; no clear D gene. The CDR3 has 15 amino acids. Deletions cut 3 bases from V and 0 bases from J, with 9 bases between. Germline V gene lookup returns CDR1 KGHSH and CDR2 LQKENI. The chain's CDR3 is CASSPNLISYNEQFF. CDR3 nucleotides: TGTGCCAGCTCACCCAACCTAATCTCCTACAATGAGCAGTTCTTC. Variable domain in full (rest from reference TRBV18 and TRBJ2-1): NAGVMQNPRHLVRRRGQEARLRCSPMKGHSHVYWYRQLPEEGLKFMVYLQKENIIDESGMPKERFSAEFPKEGPSILRIQQVVRGDSAAYFCASSPNLISYNEQFFGPGTRLTVL.

The rearrangement joins TRBV24-1 to TRBJ2-2; TRBD1 agrees at 7 bases. V gave up 4 bases and J gave up 4 bases; unmatched junction bases: 8. The germline V gene encodes CDR1 KGHDR and CDR2 SFDVKD. The CDR3 has 16 residues. The CDR3 DNA sequence: TGTGCCACCAGTGACACGACAGGGCCCGTCACCGGGGAGCTGTTTTTT. Its translation is CATSDTTGPVTGELFF.

This clone was observed once. This chain uses TRBV25-1 with TRBJ1-2; weak D call: TRBD1 (6 bases). V shed 4 bases and J shed 6 bases, with 18 bases lying between them. In germline, CDR1 is MGHDK, CDR2 SYGVNS. The CDR3 runs to 15 residues. CDR3 DNA sequence: TGTGCCAGCAGTGCCTCCAATCGGCAGGGGAATGGCTACACCTTC. This encodes CASSASNRQGNGYTF.

J is TRBJ1-4 and V is TRBV21-1; the D call in the table, TRBD1, was not verified against the DNA. TRBV21-1 counts as a pseudogene. The CDR3 runs 17 residues. The CDR3 sequence is CASRGEQGKETNEKLFF. CDR3 sequence (DNA): TGTGCCAGCAGGGGTGAGCAGGGGAAGGAGACTAATGAAAAACTGTTTTTT.

For the CDR3, the DNA is TGCGCCAGCAGCTTGGCCCGGGTCTCGGTCACCGGGGAGCTGTTTTTT. Amino acid sequence: CASSLARVSVTGELFF. V usage is TRBV5-1 and J usage is TRBJ2-2; D not resolved. V lost 0 bases to trimming and J lost 4 bases, with 13 bases between them. Germline V gene sequence: CDR1 SGHRS, CDR2 YFSETQ. This CDR3 region has 16 residues.

This chain links TRBV4-1 with TRBJ2-2; tentatively, D is TRBD1 (6 bases). V was pared by 1 base and J by 2 bases, with 17 bases between. Germline loops: CDR1 MGHRA, CDR2 YSYEKL. This CDR3 contains 18 residues. The CDR3 protein is CASSQGGGFQSNTGELFF. The DNA for the CDR3 is TGCGCCAGCAGCCAAGGAGGGGGATTCCAGAGTAACACCGGGGAGCTGTTTTTT.

This clone was recorded only once. The CDR3 loop reads CASSDWGLATHEQYF. The DNA for the CDR3 is TGTGCCAGCAGCGACTGGGGACTAGCGACCCACGAGCAGTACTTC. The genes are TRBV5-8 and TRBJ2-7, with 10 bases aligning to TRBD2. V lost 4 bases, J lost 5 bases, and 9 bases stayed unmatched. The germline gives CDR1 SGHTS, CDR2 YDEGEE. The CDR3 is 15 amino acids.

The chain has TRBV19 and TRBJ1-2, with TRBD1 matching over 9 bases. This CDR3 comprises 16 residues. The junction had 11 bases not matched to a gene; V was cut back by 1 base and J by 8 bases. From germline, CDR1 is LNHDA and CDR2 SQIVND (reference sequence). The CDR3 nucleotides read TGTGCCAGTAGTATAGGAAACAGGGGGCTGGCTGGAGGCTACACCTTC. Residues: CASSIGNRGLAGGYTF.

V gene TRBV6-5 combines with J gene TRBJ2-7; the D gene is possibly TRBD1 (6 bases). The CDR3 has 14 amino acids. CDR1 and CDR2 (germline): MNHEY, SVGAGI. V lost 0 bases, J lost 3 bases, and 9 bases lay in between. As DNA, the CDR3 is TGTGCCAGCAGTTACTCCGGACAGAACTACGAGCAGTACTTC. Translation: CASSYSGQNYEQYF.

The rearrangement links TRBV5-1 to TRBJ1-5; maybe TRBD1 (5 bases). The germline CDR1 and CDR2 sequences are SGHRS and YFSETQ. Deletions cut 1 base from V and 7 bases from J, with 12 bases between. This CDR3 comprises 14 residues. CDR3 nucleotides: TGCGCCAGCAGCTTGTCGTCCCAGGGACAGCCCCAGCATTTT. Its protein is CASSLSSQGQPQHF. The entire variable domain, with the rest obtained from reference TRBV5-1 and TRBJ1-5, is as follows: KAGVTQTPRYLIKTRGQQVTLSCSPISGHRSVSWYQQTPGQGLQFLFEYFSETQRNKGNFPGRFSGRQFSNSRSEMNVSTLELGDSALYLCASSLSSQGQPQHFGDGTRLSIL.

The rearrangement links TRBV20-1 to TRBJ2-5; D perhaps matches TRBD1 (5 bases). This CDR3 has 11 residues. Germline V gene lookup returns CDR1 DFQATT and CDR2 SNEGSKA (reference sequence). V was pared by 4 bases and J by 6 bases, with 9 bases between. CDR3 residues: CSANPGKTQYF. For the CDR3, the DNA is TGCAGTGCTAACCCAGGGAAGACCCAGTACTTC.

The J gene is TRBJ2-3, the V gene TRBV13, with D possibly being TRBD1 (6 bases). V gave up 4 bases and J gave up 1 base, with 21 bases separating them. This CDR3 spans 18 amino acids. The germline gives CDR1 PRHDT, CDR2 FYEKMQ (reference sequence). The CDR3 here is CASSSPPHRDDRTDTQYF. The CDR3 nucleotides are TGTGCCAGCAGCTCCCCACCTCACAGGGATGACCGCACAGATACGCAGTATTTT.

The V call is TRBV30, the J call TRBJ1-1; D perhaps matches TRBD1 (5 bases). There are 10 residues in the CDR3. CDR1 is GTSNPN and CDR2 is SVGIG in the germline V gene (reference sequence). Trimming pared 4 bases from V and 11 bases from J, leaving 11 bases between. CDR3 residues: CAWIQGWAFF. The DNA for the CDR3 is TGTGCCTGGATCCAGGGTTGGGCTTTCTTT.

Remarks on this clone: A read error may account for a junction end that differs from germline. The chain's CDR3 is CATSTKGLTSGNYNEQFF. The CDR3 nucleotides are TGCGCCACCAGCACTAAGGGACTGACTAGCGGGAACTACAATGAGCAGTTCTTC. The J gene is TRBJ2-1, the V gene TRBV5-1, with 11 bases identical to TRBD2. Germline CDR1 is SGHRS and CDR2 is YFSETQ. The CDR3 totals 18 residues.

The genes are TRBV11-2 and TRBJ2-7; maybe TRBD1 (6 bases). The V end was cut by 4 bases, the J end by 3 bases, with 19 bases between. The CDR3 extends over 16 amino acids. From germline, CDR1 is SGHAT and CDR2 FQNNGV. The CDR3 reads CASSSYRVAPHYEQYF. CDR3 DNA: TGTGCCAGCAGCTCTTACAGGGTAGCCCCGCACTACGAGCAGTACTTC.

The chain recombines TRBV10-3 with TRBJ1-5, with D tentatively TRBD1 (5 bases). The germline CDR1 and CDR2 sequences are ENHRY and SYGVKD. The CDR3 extends over 12 amino acids. The ends were cut back, 6 bases at V and 8 bases at J, with 11 bases in the middle. As DNA, the CDR3 is TGTGCCATCAGCCAGACAGTTAAGCCCCAGCATTTT. This gives the protein CAISQTVKPQHF.

CDR3 loop: CASSFRPLGSTDTQYF. The DNA for the CDR3 is TGTGCCAGCAGTTTTAGGCCTTTGGGCAGCACAGATACGCAGTATTTT. V is TRBV27 and J is TRBJ2-3; D is unclear. Germline assignment: CDR1 MNHEY and CDR2 SMNVEV (reference sequence). V lost 3 bases and J 0 bases, leaving 13 bases between the germline ends. CDR3 length equals 16 residues.

This chain joins TRBV19 and TRBJ1-2, with 9 bases aligning to TRBD1. The CDR3 spans 15 residues. Trimming cost V 5 bases and J 8 bases; bases outside gene matches: 12. In germline, CDR1 is LNHDA, CDR2 SQIVND (reference sequence). The CDR3 nucleotides are TGTGCCAGTAGTCCGTCCCGGGACAGGGTTCGGGGCTACACCTTC. Translated, it gives CASSPSRDRVRGYTF.

The chain recombines TRBV27 with TRBJ1-5; TRBD1 is a possible D gene (6 bases). Trimming cost V 3 bases and J 6 bases, with 12 bases left between them. This CDR3 is built from 14 residues. The germline gives CDR1 MNHEY, CDR2 SMNVEV (reference sequence). The CDR3 bases are TGTGCCAGCAGTTTCTCAGGGGAAAGTCAGCCCCAGCATTTT. The encoded protein is CASSFSGESQPQHF.

This clone appeared a single time. Germline and junction disagree at one end, which may indicate a read error. The chain links TRBV6-6 to TRBJ1-2; possibly TRBD1 for D (6 bases). CDR3 size: 16 residues. Germline V CDR1 and CDR2: MNHNY, SVGAGI (reference sequence). The CDR3 loop is CASSNSGTHRSLGYTF. DNA of the CDR3: TGTGCCAGCAGTAACTCCGGGACACACCGCTCCCTTGGCTACACCTTC.